Presented here are 25 T cell receptor beta chains from one specimen sequenced in a study of siplizumab effects on memory and regulatory T cells (dated by TCRdb to about 2019). Library preparation employed the immunoSEQ multiplex PCR assay. TCRdb retrieved this table from immuneACCESS and kept in-frame rearrangements only. Not all clones are present; in checked studies, unresolved V genes account for under half, and no reason is known for the remainder. This sample has approximately 100,000 clones in its table, and about 90% of those were observed once. The ten largest account for 0.65% to 0.8% of the sample. Source material: Tregs sorted from blood. Source of these receptors: a human donor in good health.

This chain connects TRBV4-1 to TRBJ2-3; D may correspond to TRBD1 or TRBD2 (5 bases each). V was cut by 4 bases and J by 1 base, with 15 bases left in between. The CDR3 runs 16 residues. The germline V gene has CDR1 MGHRA and CDR2 YSYEKL. CDR3 DNA: TGCGCCAGCAGCCCGTTAACGTGGGACGGCACAGATACGCAGTATTTT. It translates to CASSPLTWDGTDTQYF.

This clone appeared once. J is TRBJ2-7 and V is TRBV11-2; 8 nucleotides line up with TRBD1. The germline V gene encodes CDR1 SGHAT and CDR2 FQNNGV. This CDR3 has 13 residues. The V gene end was trimmed by 2 bases and the J gene end by 8 bases; junction bases not matched to a gene: 5. The CDR3 DNA reads as TGTGCCAGCAGCTTACAGGGGGCCCTGAAGCAGTACTTC. Translating it yields CASSLQGALKQYF.

The chain uses TRBV30 and TRBJ2-1; 8 bases are shared with TRBD2. J was trimmed by 10 bases and V by 3 bases; bases with no gene match: 8. From germline, CDR1 is GTSNPN and CDR2 SVGIG (reference sequence). CDR3 length equals 13 residues. CDR3: CAWSASGQSEQFF. CDR3 coding DNA: TGTGCCTGGAGCGCTAGCGGGCAGTCCGAGCAGTTCTTC.

The gene calls are TRBV6-5 and TRBJ2-7; D remains ambiguous. The CDR3 spans 14 residues. V was trimmed by 6 bases and J by 0 bases, leaving 12 bases between them. Germline V lookup: CDR1 MNHEY, CDR2 SVGAGI. The CDR3 spells CASRATPSSYEQYF. DNA for the CDR3: TGTGCCAGCAGGGCCACTCCCAGCTCCTACGAGCAGTACTTC.

The rearrangement joins TRBV25-1 to TRBJ2-1; perhaps TRBD2 as D (6 bases). Trimming took 2 bases from V and 6 from J, leaving 11 bases between them. The CDR3 extends over 14 amino acids. Per the germline V gene, CDR1 is MGHDK and CDR2 is SYGVNS. CDR3 DNA sequence: TGTGCCAGCAGTGAACCAACTAGCTTCAATGAGCAGTTCTTC. The encoded protein is CASSEPTSFNEQFF.

This chain joins TRBV9 and TRBJ2-2; maybe TRBD2 (5 bases). CDR3 length equals 15 residues. CDR1 and CDR2 from the germline V gene are SGDLS and YYNGEE. Deletions cut 0 bases from V and 0 bases from J, with 6 bases between. CDR3 region: CASSVVGANTGELFF. As DNA, the CDR3 is TGTGCCAGCAGCGTAGTGGGAGCGAACACCGGGGAGCTGTTTTTT.

The chain links TRBV7-3 to TRBJ1-2, with 10 nucleotides matching TRBD1. Germline lookup yields CDR1 SGHTA and CDR2 FQGTGA. The CDR3 is 15 residues long. Trimming removed 5 bases from V and 3 bases from J; junction bases left unmatched: 6. CDR3 sequence: CASSLKTGGDYGYTF. DNA for the CDR3: TGTGCCAGCAGCCTTAAGACAGGGGGCGACTATGGCTACACCTTC.

The chain is built from TRBV2 and TRBJ1-2; TRBD1 is a possible D gene (5 bases). This CDR3 comprises 13 residues. V was trimmed by 3 bases and J by 5 bases, leaving 10 bases between them. CDR1 is SNHLY and CDR2 is FYNNEI in the germline V gene. CDR3 nucleotides: TGTGCCAGCAGTGAGTCCCAGGGATATGGCTACACCTTC. Its protein is CASSESQGYGYTF. The whole variable domain, remainder taken from reference TRBV2 and TRBJ1-2, is EPEVTQTPSHQVTQMGQEVILRCVPISNHLYFYWYRQILGQKVEFLVSFYNNEISEKSEIFDDQFSVERPDGSNFTLKIRSTKLEDSAMYFCASSESQGYGYTFGSGTRLTVV.

V gene TRBV11-2 combines with J gene TRBJ2-5, with D possibly TRBD2 on 7 matching bases. CDR1 is SGHAT, CDR2 FQNNGV, per germline. Trimming pared 7 bases from V and 4 bases from J, leaving 16 bases between. The CDR3 extends over 14 amino acids. CDR3 DNA: TGTGCCAGCACCTCAATAGGGGGGGGAGAGACCCAGTACTTC. This sequence encodes CASTSIGGGETQYF.

This CDR3 is CAISESTVLAGTNEQFF. The CDR3 region has the DNA TGTGCCATCAGTGAGTCAACGGTACTAGCGGGAACTAATGAGCAGTTCTTC. This sequence joins TRBV10-3 and TRBJ2-1; TRBD2 agrees at 10 bases. Germline-derived CDR1 and CDR2 are ENHRY and SYGVKD. The CDR3 has 17 residues. The V gene end was trimmed by 0 bases and the J gene end by 7 bases; junction bases not matched to a gene: 9.

This clone was seen only once. The chain links TRBV5-1 to TRBJ2-7; D tentatively fits TRBD1 or TRBD2 (5 bases each). Germline V CDR1 and CDR2: SGHRS, YFSETQ. The length of the CDR3 is 14 residues. V was trimmed by 0 bases and J by 5 bases, leaving 12 bases between them. The CDR3 sequence: CASSLGDHLDEQYF. The CDR3, as DNA: TGCGCCAGCAGCTTGGGGGACCACCTCGACGAGCAGTACTTC. The complete variable domain, with remaining parts taken from reference TRBV5-1 and TRBJ2-7, reads KAGVTQTPRYLIKTRGQQVTLSCSPISGHRSVSWYQQTPGQGLQFLFEYFSETQRNKGNFPGRFSGRQFSNSRSEMNVSTLELGDSALYLCASSLGDHLDEQYFGPGTRLTVT.

The V and J genes are TRBV2 and TRBJ2-7, with 7 bases aligning to TRBD2. V lost 3 bases and J lost 2; bases outside the gene matches: 4. The CDR3 has 14 residues. Germline CDR1 reads SNHLY; CDR2 reads FYNNEI. The CDR3 sequence is CASSDRGRTYEQYF. CDR3 DNA sequence: TGTGCCAGCAGTGACCGCGGGAGAACCTACGAGCAGTACTTC.

The chain links TRBV19 to TRBJ1-1, with D unresolved. The CDR3 covers 13 residues. V was pared by 4 bases and J by 1 base, with 7 bases between. Germline values: CDR1 LNHDA, CDR2 SQIVND (reference sequence). CDR3 sequence reads: CASSSLGNTEAFF. The CDR3 DNA is TGTGCCAGTAGTAGTTTGGGGAACACTGAAGCTTTCTTT.

The chain combines TRBV6-4 with TRBJ2-2; D may be TRBD1 (5 bases). Germline CDR1 reads MRHNA; CDR2 reads SNTAGT. The length of the CDR3 is 14 residues. V was trimmed by 3 bases and J by 1 base, leaving 6 bases between them. CDR3 DNA sequence: TGTGCCAGCAGTGAAGGACAGAACACCGGGGAGCTGTTTTTT. As protein: CASSEGQNTGELFF.

V and J are TRBV6-5 and TRBJ2-1; 7 nucleotides line up with TRBD1. V lost 6 bases and J lost 8; bases outside the gene matches: 13. From germline, CDR1 is MNHEY and CDR2 SVGAGI. The CDR3 spans 15 residues. The CDR3 region has the DNA TGTGCCAGCAGACTAGGGGGAAGGGGGCCTCATGAGCAGTTCTTC. It codes for CASRLGGRGPHEQFF.

The rearrangement uses TRBV10-1 and TRBJ2-7; D is perhaps TRBD1 (6 bases). V was pared by 5 bases and J by 4 bases, with 15 bases between. The CDR3 covers 14 residues. Germline V lookup: CDR1 WNHNN, CDR2 SYGVQD (reference sequence). CDR3 sequence reads: CASSSRDIIYEQYF. The CDR3 nucleotides are TGCGCCAGCAGTTCCCGGGACATCATATACGAGCAGTACTTC.

The chain uses TRBV29-1 and TRBJ2-2; 9 nucleotides agree with TRBD2. This CDR3 has 16 residues. Germline loops: CDR1 SQVTM, CDR2 ANQGSEA. The J segment lost 3 bases and the V segment lost 5 bases, leaving 10 bases of the junction unmatched. For the CDR3, the DNA is TGCAGCGTTTCTGGGATAGCGGGAGCGTACACCGGGGAGCTGTTTTTT. It specifies CSVSGIAGAYTGELFF.

This chain joins TRBV28 and TRBJ2-1, with 9 bases fitting TRBD2. The V segment lost 10 bases and the J segment 13 bases; nucleotides outside the gene matches: 8. CDR1 and CDR2 from the germline V gene are MDHEN and SYDVKM. This CDR3 is built from 11 residues. The CDR3 DNA follows: TGTGCCACCGGACGACTAGCGGTACAGTTCTTC. Translation: CATGRLAVQFF.

V is TRBV12-1 and J is TRBJ2-7; TRBD2 was called by the table and not checked on the DNA. TRBV12-1 has pseudogene status. CDR3 length: 10 amino acids. The CDR3 region has the DNA TGTGCCAGCAGCCGCTACGAGCAGTACTTC. It codes for CASSRYEQYF.

The chain combines TRBV2 with TRBJ2-1; D gene ambiguous. Trimming cost V 6 bases and J 5 bases, with 5 bases left between them. The CDR3 is 11 residues long. From germline, CDR1 is SNHLY and CDR2 FYNNEI. The CDR3 sequence is CASRKNNEQFF. In DNA, the CDR3 is TGTGCCAGCAGGAAAAACAATGAGCAGTTCTTC.

The chain carries TRBV5-6 and TRBJ2-3; 10 bases fit TRBD2. The CDR3 consists of 15 residues. Germline trimming cut 3 bases from V and 2 bases from J; bases unmatched to any gene: 3. Germline assignment: CDR1 SGHDT and CDR2 YYEEEE. The CDR3 nucleotides read TGTGCCAGCAGCTGGACTAGCGGCGCCACAGATACGCAGTATTTT. Translating it yields CASSWTSGATDTQYF.

The genes are TRBV5-1 and TRBJ1-1; D might be TRBD1 (6 bases). The CDR3 loop spans 13 amino acids. In germline, CDR1 is SGHRS, CDR2 YFSETQ. V was trimmed by 5 bases and J by 1 base, leaving 9 bases between them. The CDR3 region is CASRRTENTEAFF. DNA for the CDR3: TGCGCCAGCAGACGGACAGAGAACACTGAAGCTTTCTTT.

V gene TRBV6-5 combines with J gene TRBJ1-1, with D unresolved. CDR1 and CDR2 from the germline V gene are MNHEY and SVGAGI. There are 14 residues in the CDR3. V lost 5 bases, J lost 4 bases, and 14 bases lay in between. The CDR3 here is CASSPVGGSTEAFF. CDR3 bases: TGTGCCAGCAGTCCCGTGGGAGGGTCCACTGAAGCTTTCTTT.

The chain carries TRBV7-8 and TRBJ2-1; 10 bases are a match to TRBD2. Germline trimming cut 3 bases from V and 0 bases from J; bases unmatched to any gene: 5. The CDR3 loop spans 17 amino acids. Germline assignment: CDR1 SGHVS and CDR2 FQNEAQ. CDR3 coding DNA: TGTGCCAGCAGCTTGGTGTCTAGCGGGAGCTCCTACAATGAGCAGTTCTTC. Its translation is CASSLVSSGSSYNEQFF.

Only a few counts were recorded for this clone. This chain connects TRBV30 to TRBJ1-1; D is ambiguous. Germline V gene data show CDR1 as GTSNPN and CDR2 as SVGIG (reference sequence). V dropped 2 bases and J dropped 7 bases, with 17 bases sitting between them. CDR3 length: 14 residues. CDR3 bases: TGTGCCTGGAGTAACCTTGGGTCCCACGTTGAAGCTTTCTTT. Translated: CAWSNLGSHVEAFF. Together with reference TRBV30 and TRBJ1-1, the CDR3 gives the full variable domain: SQTIHQWPATLVQPVGSPLSLECTVEGTSNPNLYWYRQAAGRGLQLLFYSVGIGQISSEVPQNLSASRPQDRQFILSSKKLLLSDSGFYLCAWSNLGSHVEAFFGQGTRLTVV.